A selection of T cell receptor beta chains follows, all from one sample in a study of OX40 agonist ivuxolimab in advanced cancers. Sequenced by immunoSEQ multiplex PCR; TCRdb stores in-frame clones only, minus some. This table holds some 95,000 clones, roughly nine tenths found once. This material consisted of CD4+ or CD8+ T cells sorted from blood, taken in a trial of the OX40 agonist ivuxolimab. The origin of the receptors is an adult with an advanced solid tumor such as melanoma, head and neck, liver or kidney cancer. Each CDR3 is given without its conserved first and last residue. The order of the fields is V gene, CDR3 protein.

v_gene: TRBV9; CDR3aa: ASSPHAPQDTGELF
v_gene: TRBV11-3; CDR3aa: ASSQGPTGELF
v_gene: TRBV5-5; CDR3aa: ASSTGTGGYEQY
v_gene: TRBV4-1; CDR3aa: ASSQTGTSGKRSYEQY
v_gene: TRBV2; CDR3aa: ASSTRQGVQETQY
v_gene: TRBV5-6; CDR3aa: ASSLDTGGTDTQY
v_gene: TRBV9; CDR3aa: ASSIGTSGGPGNEQF
v_gene: TRBV2; CDR3aa: ASGRSSSGNTIY
v_gene: TRBV18; CDR3aa: ASSALDRVYGYT
v_gene: TRBV14; CDR3aa: ASSLGLAGDREQF
v_gene: TRBV19; CDR3aa: ASSRTTNTGELF
v_gene: TRBV14; CDR3aa: ASSQDRAGLYGYT
v_gene: TRBV6-1; CDR3aa: ASRTSGGTYEQY
v_gene: TRBV19; CDR3aa: ASRGPGGLVNEKLF